This entry concerns a single T cell receptor beta chain. Its antigen is undetermined. The data stem from a study of cytomegalovirus exposure and HLA in healthy donors. General study findings and limits: Sequencing probably produced one cluster of sequence variants that were highly shared.

The germline V gene has CDR1 SGHNT and CDR2 YYREEE (reference sequence). This CDR3 comprises 14 residues. Healthy bone marrow donors supplied every sample. Researchers ran the PCR with 60 Vbeta and 13 Jbeta primers. Measured with immunoSEQ multiplex PCR; TCRdb has only the in-frame clones, and not every one. This table holds approximately 170,000 clones, around 68% found once. This clonotype originated in a man between 50 and 59 years old in good health and CMV-seronegative. The specimen sequenced was PBMCs. The V gene is TRBV5-4, the J gene TRBJ2-5; a possible D gene is TRBD1 (6 bases). The better agreement between TRBJ2-7 and the DNA end casts doubt on the J call. CDR3 sequence reads: CASSPTDRSYEQYF. Here the CDR3 DNA reads TGTGCCAGCAGCCCGACTGACAGGAGCTACGAGCAGTACTTC.